This entry features one T cell receptor beta chain sequence. What it binds is unknown. The sample originates from a study of shared clonotypes between healthy human individuals. Study-level results: The expectation was that sequencing depth would affect clonotype sharing among donors. Blood was the sole source, and tissue repertoires probably differ.

Genomic DNA from unsorted samples was obtained from about 82 million PBMCs (per sample). In the original processing: For the immunoSEQ data, sequences were junction-only without quality scores, so filtering differed. The protocol was immunoSEQ multiplex PCR, while the TCRdb copy is restricted to in-frame clones and leaves out a portion. V, J and clone size reflect that table, while D and trimming were determined from the DNA. Of fewer than 700,000 clones in the sample, roughly four fifths were seen once. This CDR3 region has 14 residues. Per germline, CDR1 SGHDN and CDR2 FVKESK. Deletions cut 1 base from V and 6 bases from J, with 10 bases between.

This TCR came from a woman in her 40s in good health. Some clones in this sample may be carry-over from other donors' samples. The gene calls are TRBV14 and TRBJ2-1, with a weak D call TRBD2 (6 bases). The sample taken for sequencing was PBMCs. This CDR3 reads CASSQGSEGNEQFF. Here the CDR3 DNA reads TGTGCCAGCAGCCAAGGATCGGAGGGCAATGAGCAGTTCTTC.